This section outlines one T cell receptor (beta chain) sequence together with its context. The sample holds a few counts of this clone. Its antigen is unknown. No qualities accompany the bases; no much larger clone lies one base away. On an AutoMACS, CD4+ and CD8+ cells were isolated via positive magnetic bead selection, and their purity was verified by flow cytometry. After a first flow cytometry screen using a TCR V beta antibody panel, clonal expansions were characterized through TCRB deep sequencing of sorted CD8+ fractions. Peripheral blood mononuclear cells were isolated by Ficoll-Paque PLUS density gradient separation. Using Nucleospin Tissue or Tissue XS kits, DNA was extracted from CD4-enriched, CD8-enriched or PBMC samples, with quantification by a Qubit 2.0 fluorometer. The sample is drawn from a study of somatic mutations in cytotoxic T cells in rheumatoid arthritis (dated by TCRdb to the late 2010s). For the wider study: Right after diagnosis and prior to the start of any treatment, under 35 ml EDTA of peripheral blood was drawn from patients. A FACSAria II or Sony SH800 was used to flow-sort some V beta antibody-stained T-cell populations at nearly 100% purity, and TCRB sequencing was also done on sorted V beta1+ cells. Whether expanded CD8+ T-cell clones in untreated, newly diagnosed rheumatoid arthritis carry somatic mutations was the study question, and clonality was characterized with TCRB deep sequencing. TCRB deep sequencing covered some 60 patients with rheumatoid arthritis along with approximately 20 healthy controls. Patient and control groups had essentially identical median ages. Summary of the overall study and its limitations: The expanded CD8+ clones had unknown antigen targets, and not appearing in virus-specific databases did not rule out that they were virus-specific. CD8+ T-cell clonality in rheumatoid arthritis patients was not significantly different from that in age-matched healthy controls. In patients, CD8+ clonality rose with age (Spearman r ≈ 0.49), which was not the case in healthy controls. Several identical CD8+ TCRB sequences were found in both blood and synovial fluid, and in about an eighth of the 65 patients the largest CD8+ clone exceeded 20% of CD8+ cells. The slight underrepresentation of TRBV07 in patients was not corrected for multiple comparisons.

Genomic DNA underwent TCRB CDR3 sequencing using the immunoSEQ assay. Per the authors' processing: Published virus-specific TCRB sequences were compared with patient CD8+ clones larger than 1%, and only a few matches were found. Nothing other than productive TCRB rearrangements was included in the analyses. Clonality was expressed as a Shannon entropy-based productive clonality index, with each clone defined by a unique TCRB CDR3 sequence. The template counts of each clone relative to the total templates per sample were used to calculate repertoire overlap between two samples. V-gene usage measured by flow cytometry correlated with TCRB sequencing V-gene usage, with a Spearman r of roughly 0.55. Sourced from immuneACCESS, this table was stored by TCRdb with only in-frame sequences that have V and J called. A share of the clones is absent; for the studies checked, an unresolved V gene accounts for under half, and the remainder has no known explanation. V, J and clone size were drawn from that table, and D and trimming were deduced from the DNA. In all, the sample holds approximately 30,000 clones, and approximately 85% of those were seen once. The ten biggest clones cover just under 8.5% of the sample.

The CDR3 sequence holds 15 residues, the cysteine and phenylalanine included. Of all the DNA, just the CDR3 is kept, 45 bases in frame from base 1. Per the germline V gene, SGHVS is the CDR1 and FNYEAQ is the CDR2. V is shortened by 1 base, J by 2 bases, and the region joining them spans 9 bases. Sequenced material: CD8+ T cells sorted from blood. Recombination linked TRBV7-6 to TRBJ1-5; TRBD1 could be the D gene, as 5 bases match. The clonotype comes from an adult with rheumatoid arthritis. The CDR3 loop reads CASSLDLGGNQPQHF. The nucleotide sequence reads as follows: TGTGCCAGCAGCTTAGACCTGGGGGGCAATCAGCCCCAGCATTTT. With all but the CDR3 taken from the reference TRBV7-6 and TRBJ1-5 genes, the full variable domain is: GAGVSQSPRYKVTKRGQDVALRCDPISGHVSLYWYRQALGQGPEFLTYFNYEAQQDKSGLPNDRFSAERPEGSISTLTIQRTEQRDSAMYRCASSLDLGGNQPQHFGDGTRLSIL.